This T cell receptor beta chain was captured in a study of shared clonotypes between healthy human individuals. Germline CDR1 SGHAT, CDR2 FQNNGV. The CDR3 covers 14 residues. The V and J ends lost 4 bases and 0 bases, in that order; junction bases with no gene match: 2. The protocol was immunoSEQ multiplex PCR, while the TCRdb copy is restricted to in-frame clones and leaves out a portion. The table shows roughly 640,000 clones, with 95% to 98% occurring only once. The chain recombines TRBV11-2 with TRBJ2-7, with TRBD2 matching 8 bases. The sequence derives from a woman in her 30s in good health. Material for sequencing was naive CD4+ T cells sorted from blood. Subset described: CD45RA+ positively selected. The CDR3 reads CASSYSGNSYEQYF. DNA of the CDR3: TGTGCCAGCAGCTATAGCGGGAACTCCTACGAGCAGTACTTC.